This T cell receptor (beta chain) is drawn from a study of blood T cell repertoires in COVID-19. Overall study: Collection of acute and convalescent COVID-19 samples took place in the United States, Italy and Spain.

In the authors' workflow: Reference gene primer amplification in the assay estimated nucleated cell counts. Sequenced by immunoSEQ multiplex PCR; TCRdb stores in-frame clones only, minus some. V and J calls and clone size are as listed in that table; D and trimming were resolved from the DNA. The sample yields about 180,000 clones, 75% to 90% seen once. The CDR3 is 15 amino acids. The V and J ends lost 6 bases and 3 bases, in that order; junction bases with no gene match: 8. Germline V gene lookup returns CDR1 MDHEN and CDR2 SYDVKM. J is TRBJ2-1 and V is TRBV28, with 7 positions matching TRBD2. Input material: peripheral blood. The TCR originated in a woman in her 70s with COVID-19, enrolled during active disease. This CDR3 reads CASRERGRRYNEQFF. CDR3 DNA: TGTGCCAGCAGGGAGCGGGGTCGTCGCTACAATGAGCAGTTCTTC.